Detailed here is one T cell receptor (beta chain). Its antigen is not known. The data originate from a study of cytomegalovirus exposure and HLA in healthy donors. Study-wide results and limits: Presence/absence results assume similar sequencing depth per donor, which may not hold.

This PCR relied on a set of 60 Vbeta primers and 13 Jbeta primers. Sequencing used immunoSEQ multiplex PCR; TCRdb keeps in-frame clones, though not all of them. The profile covers about 130,000 clones, with around three quarters appearing a single time and 2% to 3% taken by the ten largest. Germline-derived CDR1 and CDR2 are MGHDK and SYGVNS. This CDR3 contains 15 residues. The V end lost 6 bases, the J end lost 7 bases, and 16 bases lay between the germline ends. This chain links TRBV25-1 with TRBJ1-6; D perhaps matches TRBD1 (5 bases). The receptor's source is a woman aged 55-69 years in good health and CMV-seropositive. Input material: PBMCs. CDR3 amino acids: CASRTGLERNSPLHF. Here the CDR3 DNA reads TGTGCCAGCAGGACGGGACTGGAGAGGAATTCACCCCTCCACTTT.